This is a list of T cell receptor beta chains from one sample in a study of T-cell reconstitution after alpha-beta-depleted transplantation in children. TCRdb redid the calling of the PCR reads with MiXCR, one entry per CDR3 protein. The data hold almost 600,000 distinct CDR3 sequences, with 20% to 30% observed a single time. Sample: PBMCs, taken before TCRalphabeta/CD19-depleted stem cell transplant. These receptors were taken from a boy in the first two years of life with Wiskott-Aldrich syndrome, due to receive a stem cell transplant. Both conserved end residues are trimmed from each CDR3. Fields, in order: J gene, V gene, CDR3 protein.

TRBJ1-6 | TRBV10-2 | ASSGVFVGYNSPLH
TRBJ1-1 | TRBV18 | ASSLLQATNTEAF
TRBJ1-1 | TRBV4-1 | ASSQDRGVYTEAF
TRBJ2-1 | TRBV7-2 | ASSTLAETSYNEQF
TRBJ2-7 | TRBV5-1 | ASSLVGKSYEQY
TRBJ2-4 | TRBV13 | ASSSMVTDNIQY
TRBJ2-1 | TRBV7-8 | ASITETGISSNEQF
TRBJ1-1 | TRBV5-1 | ASRVQENTEAF
TRBJ2-1 | TRBV4-2 | ASRPRTGDEQF
TRBJ2-5 | TRBV27 | ASSLMRTSGRREETQY
TRBJ2-7 | TRBV12-3/TRBV12-4 | ASSLGAVAYEQY
TRBJ1-6 | TRBV20-1 | SAFRGGRNSPLH
TRBJ1-1 | TRBV21-1 | ASSKAVGNTEAF
TRBJ1-5 | TRBV20-1 | SAGWGSNQPQH
TRBJ2-1 | TRBV13 | ASSPREAGVYEQF
TRBJ1-3 | TRBV6-1 | ASTGTGTMRSGNTIY
TRBJ2-1 | TRBV7-3 | ASSLGRYLDNEQF
TRBJ2-3 | TRBV28 | ASTTRASGFTDTQY
TRBJ2-1 | TRBV20-1 | SARDQSPNEQF
TRBJ2-7 | TRBV28 | ASSLYGATYEQY
TRBJ2-7 | TRBV27 | ASSLYAGAVHEQY
TRBJ2-5 | TRBV29-1 | SVETPSRGRVVETQY
TRBJ2-7 | TRBV7-2 | ASSLDGTGFSYEQY
TRBJ2-5 | TRBV9 | ASSPLRGRPQETQY
TRBJ2-7 | TRBV7-9 | ASSLEARRYEQY
TRBJ2-7 | TRBV5-6 | ASSSSPTSSYEQY
TRBJ2-4 | TRBV30 | AWSGLANLAKNIQY
TRBJ2-7 | TRBV20-1 | SARDWAGLPYEQY
TRBJ2-3 | TRBV5-1 | ASSLAQGGIDTQY
TRBJ2-7 | TRBV10-3 | AISESVWEYEQY
TRBJ2-1 | TRBV3-1 | ASSHYDGGQF
TRBJ2-7 | TRBV6-1 | ASEPLLGNYEQY